What follows are 30 T cell receptor beta chains derived from one specimen sequenced in a study of PD-1 blockade in classical Hodgkin lymphoma. Described time point: cycle 4 day 1 (C4D1), after more than five weeks of nivolumab. Every patient had relapsed following autologous stem cell transplantation, and cohorts differed in brentuximab vedotin exposure. TCRdb's table, derived via immunoSEQ multiplex PCR, lists solely in-frame clones and lacks some. The table lists more than 95,000 clones, roughly 90% of them singletons, with 15% to 20% in the top ten. The sequencing used peripheral blood mononuclear cells (PBMCs), collected before the fourth cycle of nivolumab. These receptors all come from a human donor with classical Hodgkin lymphoma.

The V and J genes are TRBV7-9 and TRBJ2-7; D may be TRBD2 (5 bases). Looked up from germline, CDR1 is SEHNR and CDR2 is FQNEAQ (reference sequence). V was shortened by 5 bases and J by 7 bases, with 15 bases between the two germline ends. The CDR3 is 13 residues long. CDR3 nucleotides: TGTGCCAGCAGCCCCGCCGGTAGAGGGGAGCAGTACTTC. This gives the protein CASSPAGRGEQYF. The variable domain in full, with the rest retrieved from reference TRBV7-9 and TRBJ2-7, is DTGVSQNPRHKITKRGQNVTFRCDPISEHNRLYWYRQTLGQGPEFLTYFQNEAQLEKSRLLSDRFSAERPKGSFSTLEIQRTEQGDSAMYLCASSPAGRGEQYFGPGTRLTVT.

This clone was seen only once. The rearrangement joins TRBV28 to TRBJ2-3; D call uncertain. With 3 bases removed from V and 1 base from J, the gap between germline ends came to 14 bases. CDR1 and CDR2 (germline): MDHEN, SYDVKM. This CDR3 is 16 amino acids long. The CDR3 region has the DNA TGTGCCAGCAGTTTCCCGCACTCCAGCGGCACAGATACGCAGTATTTT. Protein: CASSFPHSSGTDTQYF. The full variable domain, with the rest looked up from reference TRBV28 and TRBJ2-3, is DVKVTQSSRYLVKRTGEKVFLECVQDMDHENMFWYRQDPGLGLRLIYFSYDVKMKEKGDIPEGYSVSREKKERFSLILESASTNQTSMYLCASSFPHSSGTDTQYFGPGTRLTVL.

This chain connects TRBV7-9 to TRBJ1-1; D is undetermined. The germline gives CDR1 SEHNR, CDR2 FQNEAQ (reference sequence). The CDR3 covers 14 residues. Trimming left V 5 bases short and J 2 bases short, with 12 bases between. In DNA, the CDR3 is TGTGCCAGCAGCCAAGACCTGGGAAACACTGAAGCTTTCTTT. This encodes CASSQDLGNTEAFF.

The chain combines TRBV6-5 with TRBJ1-1; D may be TRBD1 (5 bases). Trimming removed 6 bases at V and 2 bases at J, with 16 bases between. The CDR3 has 15 residues. CDR1 and CDR2 from the germline V gene are MNHEY and SVGAGI. The CDR3 loop is CASRQLGGANTEAFF. CDR3 DNA sequence: TGTGCCAGCAGGCAACTAGGAGGGGCAAACACTGAAGCTTTCTTT.

This chain connects TRBV19 to TRBJ2-5, with 7 bases identical to TRBD1. V trimming: 5 bases; J trimming: 2 bases; junction bases outside the gene matches: 11. The CDR3 covers 16 residues. Per germline, CDR1 LNHDA and CDR2 SQIVND (reference sequence). DNA of the CDR3: TGTGCCAGTAGTCCAAGGGGACAGCCGGAACAAGAGACCCAGTACTTC. As protein: CASSPRGQPEQETQYF.

The V gene is TRBV7-2, the J gene TRBJ2-3; TRBD1 aligns across 8 bases. The ends lost 6 bases at V and 2 bases at J; junction bases unmatched: 7. This CDR3 is 15 amino acids long. Germline CDR1 and CDR2: SGHTA and FQGNSA. CDR3: CASRSQGGHTDTQYF. CDR3 coding DNA: TGTGCCAGCAGATCACAGGGGGGCCACACAGATACGCAGTATTTT.

V and J are TRBV6-5 and TRBJ2-2; D is unclear. This CDR3 region has 13 residues. The germline V gene has CDR1 MNHEY and CDR2 SVGAGI. V lost 5 bases and J 2 bases, leaving 6 bases between the germline ends. CDR3 sequence reads: CASSISNTGELFF. The CDR3 DNA reads as TGTGCCAGCAGTATAAGCAACACCGGGGAGCTGTTTTTT.

V usage is TRBV7-9 and J usage is TRBJ2-3; D may correspond to TRBD1 or TRBD2 (6 bases each). Germline CDR1 and CDR2: SEHNR and FQNEAQ (reference sequence). V was clipped by 4 bases and J by 5 bases, with 10 bases between them. This CDR3 has 13 residues. CDR3 loop: CASSSGALDTQYF. Here the CDR3 DNA reads TGTGCCAGCAGCTCGGGGGCATTAGATACGCAGTATTTT.

V gene TRBV18 combines with J gene TRBJ2-5; TRBD2 matches 11 bases. The germline gives CDR1 KGHSH, CDR2 LQKENI. The trim removed 1 base at V and 7 bases at J, leaving 11 bases unmatched. The CDR3 sequence is 17 residues long. CDR3 amino acids: CASSPQELAGAGGTQYF. The CDR3 bases are TGTGCCAGCTCACCACAGGAACTAGCGGGAGCAGGTGGGACCCAGTACTTC. The full variable domain, rest sourced from reference TRBV18 and TRBJ2-5, is NAGVMQNPRHLVRRRGQEARLRCSPMKGHSHVYWYRQLPEEGLKFMVYLQKENIIDESGMPKERFSAEFPKEGPSILRIQQVVRGDSAAYFCASSPQELAGAGGTQYFGPGTRLLVL.

This chain joins TRBV27 and TRBJ1-2; D not resolved. From germline, CDR1 is MNHEY and CDR2 SMNVEV (reference sequence). V shed 5 bases and J shed 2 bases, with 9 bases lying between them. This CDR3 is 13 amino acids long. The CDR3 here is CASSRTLNYGYTF. In DNA form, the CDR3 reads TGTGCCAGCAGTCGGACTCTGAACTATGGCTACACCTTC.

A single count supports this clone. The CDR3 protein is CASSQVPSSYNEQFF. Here the CDR3 DNA reads TGTGCCAGCAGCCAAGTCCCGAGCTCCTACAATGAGCAGTTCTTC. The chain recombines TRBV27 with TRBJ2-1, with unresolved D. V was pared by 6 bases and J by 0 bases, with 12 bases between. This CDR3 is 15 amino acids long. Per germline, CDR1 MNHEY and CDR2 SMNVEV (reference sequence).

The V call is TRBV6-5, the J call TRBJ2-7, with D perhaps given as TRBD1 or TRBD2 (5 bases each). Germline V lookup: CDR1 MNHEY, CDR2 SVGAGI. The CDR3 sequence is 15 residues long. V lost 2 bases and J 5 bases, leaving 16 bases between the germline ends. This CDR3 reads CASSYGVAGRNEQYF. The CDR3 DNA is TGTGCCAGCAGTTACGGCGTAGCAGGGAGAAACGAGCAGTACTTC.

J is TRBJ1-2 and V is TRBV11-2, with D possibly matching TRBD1 (6 bases). V was cut by 2 bases and J by 8 bases, with 12 bases left in between. CDR3 size: 13 residues. Germline V CDR1 and CDR2: SGHAT, FQNNGV. CDR3 sequence reads: CASSLFPGTGYTF. CDR3 coding DNA: TGTGCCAGCAGCTTATTCCCAGGGACAGGCTACACCTTC.

The chain uses TRBV4-1 and TRBJ2-7; D may be TRBD1 (6 bases). This CDR3 is 16 amino acids long. V was shortened by 1 base and J by 6 bases, with 19 bases between the two germline ends. Looked up from germline, CDR1 is MGHRA and CDR2 is YSYEKL. The DNA of the CDR3 is TGCGCCAGCAGCCAAGGCAGGGGTCAGCGTCTTTCCGAGCAGTACTTC. Protein product: CASSQGRGQRLSEQYF.

The CDR3 loop reads CAWSIGTGYEQYF. In nucleotides, the CDR3 is TGTGCCTGGAGTATCGGTACCGGCTACGAGCAGTACTTC. V gene TRBV30 combines with J gene TRBJ2-7, with unresolved D. Germline CDR1 and CDR2: GTSNPN and SVGIG (reference sequence). V shed 2 bases and J shed 3 bases, with 11 bases lying between them. The CDR3 spans 13 residues.

The chain links TRBV6-5 to TRBJ2-7; 12 bases map to TRBD1. Germline values: CDR1 MNHEY, CDR2 SVGAGI. There are 14 residues in the CDR3. The V gene end was trimmed by 7 bases and the J gene end by 3 bases; junction bases not matched to a gene: 4. CDR3: CASIGTGGFYEQYF. The CDR3 DNA is TGTGCCAGCATCGGGACAGGGGGCTTCTACGAGCAGTACTTC.

The V gene is TRBV25-1, the J gene TRBJ2-1; TRBD2 matches 7 bases. This CDR3 contains 15 residues. V was clipped by 1 base and J by 5 bases; unmatched bases: 5. Germline CDR1 is MGHDK and CDR2 is SYGVNS. CDR3 sequence reads: CASSEWASGDNEQFF. The CDR3 bases are TGTGCCAGCAGTGAATGGGCTAGCGGTGACAATGAGCAGTTCTTC. Drawing the rest from reference TRBV25-1 and TRBJ2-1, the complete variable domain is EADIYQTPRYLVIGTGKKITLECSQTMGHDKMYWYQQDPGMELHLIHYSYGVNSTEKGDLSSESTVSRIRTEHFPLTLESARPSHTSQYLCASSEWASGDNEQFFGPGTRLTVL.

A word on this clone: A junction end diverges from the germline sequence, so it may reflect a read error. The V and J genes are TRBV7-7 and TRBJ2-1, with 8 nucleotides matching TRBD1. The CDR3 consists of 15 residues. CDR1 and CDR2 (germline): SSHAT, FNYEAQ (reference sequence). The CDR3 sequence is CASSLNRGTNNEQFF. CDR3 DNA: TGTGCTAGCAGCTTAAACAGGGGGACGAACAATGAGCAGTTCTTC.

The chain couples TRBV19 to TRBJ1-1; 7 bases are a match to TRBD1. Germline V gene lookup returns CDR1 LNHDA and CDR2 SQIVND (reference sequence). Germline trimming cut 3 bases from V and 11 bases from J; bases unmatched to any gene: 9. This CDR3 has 13 residues. The CDR3 loop is CASSMIGTVNAFF. In nucleotides, the CDR3 is TGTGCCAGTAGTATGATCGGGACAGTAAATGCTTTCTTT.

The chain joins TRBV19 to TRBJ1-2; D ambiguous. This CDR3 comprises 12 residues. The germline V gene encodes CDR1 LNHDA and CDR2 SQIVND (reference sequence). V lost 7 bases and J 4 bases, leaving 10 bases between the germline ends. The CDR3 spells CASMGFGYGYTF. The CDR3 DNA reads as TGTGCCAGTATGGGGTTCGGCTATGGCTACACCTTC.

The CDR3 DNA follows: TGTGCCAGCAGTGATGTGGGGGGCTTGGGAAACACCATATATTTT. Residues: CASSDVGGLGNTIYF. The rearrangement joins TRBV6-1 to TRBJ1-3, with D perhaps TRBD1 (6 bases). V was shortened by 3 bases and J by 4 bases, with 13 bases between the two germline ends. The CDR3 runs 15 residues. Germline V lookup: CDR1 MNHNS, CDR2 SASEGT.

The chain links TRBV11-2 to TRBJ2-3; 8 positions agree with TRBD2. J lost 3 bases, V lost 1 base, and 6 bases had no gene match. The CDR3 runs to 16 residues. The germline V gene encodes CDR1 SGHAT and CDR2 FQNNGV. The CDR3 loop reads CASSLGGLGKTDTQYF. The CDR3 region has the DNA TGTGCCAGCAGCTTAGGGGGACTAGGCAAAACAGATACGCAGTATTTT.

The V gene is TRBV6-6, the J gene TRBJ2-2; 7 nucleotides agree with TRBD2. V lost 6 bases to trimming and J lost 3 bases; unmatched junction nucleotides: 10. Looked up from germline, CDR1 is MNHNY and CDR2 is SVGAGI (reference sequence). The CDR3 is 16 amino acids. The DNA of the CDR3 is TGTGCCAGCAGACCCCCTGGAGCGGGACACACCGGGGAGCTGTTTTTT. As protein: CASRPPGAGHTGELFF.

This chain connects TRBV12-5 to TRBJ2-1, with 10 bases that match TRBD2. The CDR3 loop spans 15 amino acids. The ends lost 7 bases at V and 9 bases at J; junction bases unmatched: 12. In germline, CDR1 is LGHNT, CDR2 FRNRAP. CDR3 DNA sequence: TGTGCTAGTGCTTCAGCGGGAGGGCTTTCTGGTGAGCAGTTCTTC. Residues: CASASAGGLSGEQFF.

The CDR3 spells CASSVRGNEQYF. The DNA of the CDR3 is TGCGCCAGCAGCGTCAGGGGAAACGAGCAGTACTTC. V and J are TRBV5-1 and TRBJ2-7; maybe TRBD1 (6 bases). This CDR3 contains 12 residues. The germline CDR1 and CDR2 sequences are SGHRS and YFSETQ. Trimming took 4 bases from V and 5 from J, leaving 10 bases between them. Full variable domain (rest looked up from reference TRBV5-1 and TRBJ2-7): KAGVTQTPRYLIKTRGQQVTLSCSPISGHRSVSWYQQTPGQGLQFLFEYFSETQRNKGNFPGRFSGRQFSNSRSEMNVSTLELGDSALYLCASSVRGNEQYFGPGTRLTVT.

The chain recombines TRBV2 with TRBJ2-7; D call uncertain. Trimming removed 6 bases from V and 2 bases from J, with 14 bases in between. Germline-derived CDR1 and CDR2 are SNHLY and FYNNEI. This CDR3 spans 14 amino acids. The CDR3 sequence is CASRDPYTAYEQYF. CDR3 sequence (DNA): TGTGCCAGCAGGGACCCCTATACCGCCTACGAGCAGTACTTC.

The chain uses TRBV4-3 and TRBJ1-4; TRBD1 might be the D (5 bases). The V end was cut by 0 bases, the J end by 8 bases, with 13 bases between. The CDR3 consists of 15 residues. Looked up from germline, CDR1 is LGHNA and CDR2 is YSLEER. The CDR3 reads CASSQDGTGGEKLFF. The CDR3 coding sequence is TGCGCCAGCAGCCAAGATGGGACGGGTGGAGAAAAACTGTTTTTT.

This chain uses TRBV25-1 with TRBJ1-1; the D is unclear. The CDR3 consists of 11 residues. Trimming took off 2 bases at V and 3 bases at J, with 1 base between the two ends. Germline values: CDR1 MGHDK, CDR2 SYGVNS. The CDR3 DNA reads TGTGCCAGCAGTGAAGACACTGAAGCTTTCTTT. It encodes CASSEDTEAFF.

The rearrangement uses TRBV28 and TRBJ1-4; no clear D gene. Germline V CDR1 and CDR2: MDHEN, SYDVKM. The CDR3 is made up of 15 amino acids. V lost 1 base and J lost 5, with 11 bases in between. CDR3 amino acids: CASSLYDGGNEKLFF. The CDR3 DNA reads as TGTGCCAGCAGTTTATACGACGGCGGGAATGAAAAACTGTTTTTT. Full variable domain (missing parts from reference TRBV28 and TRBJ1-4): DVKVTQSSRYLVKRTGEKVFLECVQDMDHENMFWYRQDPGLGLRLIYFSYDVKMKEKGDIPEGYSVSREKKERFSLILESASTNQTSMYLCASSLYDGGNEKLFFGSGTQLSVL.

The chain has TRBV4-1 and TRBJ2-7, with TRBD1 matching 11 bases. The CDR3 has 14 amino acids. CDR1 and CDR2 (germline): MGHRA, YSYEKL. The V and J ends lost 5 bases and 5 bases, in that order; junction bases with no gene match: 5. CDR3 sequence (DNA): TGCGCCAGCAGCTCCGGGACAGGGGGGCACGAGCAGTACTTC. As protein: CASSSGTGGHEQYF.